Below are 18 T cell receptor beta chains sequenced from a single sample in a study of blood T cells in healthy people across ages. For the second PCR, which ran for 7 to 11 cycles, a sample-barcoded 5' primer and a J-beta primer mix were used. TCRdb itself ran the 5' RACE reads through MiXCR, one entry per CDR3 protein. The table records approximately 770,000 distinct CDR3 sequences, roughly 50% of them present only once. The sequencing input was blood. Receptors originate from a man aged 25-45 years in good health.

The chain uses TRBV24-1 and TRBJ2-1, with 7 bases lining up with TRBD2. V lost 6 bases to trimming and J lost 5 bases; unmatched junction nucleotides: 6. Germline CDR1 KGHDR, CDR2 SFDVKD. The CDR3 is made up of 14 amino acids. The CDR3 is CATSQASGNNEQFF. CDR3 in DNA: TGTGCCACCAGTCAGGCTAGCGGAAACAATGAGCAGTTCTTC.

The genes are TRBV2 and TRBJ2-5, with 7 bases that match TRBD1. Germline-derived CDR1 and CDR2 are SNHLY and FYNNEI. V lost 5 bases to trimming and J lost 11 bases; unmatched junction nucleotides: 8. The CDR3 spans 12 residues. The CDR3 nucleotides read TGTGCCAGCAGTTTACGACAGGGCGTGCAGTACTTC. It translates to CASSLRQGVQYF.

This clonotype came up a few times. The chain joins TRBV15 to TRBJ1-2; D is ambiguous. Trimming removed 0 bases at V and 5 bases at J, with 13 bases between. The germline gives CDR1 LNHNV, CDR2 YYDKDF (reference sequence). The CDR3 totals 15 residues. The CDR3 coding sequence is TGTGCCACCAGCAGAGAGCCCCTGGGGTGGTATGGCTACACCTTC. It translates to CATSREPLGWYGYTF.

The J gene is TRBJ2-1, the V gene TRBV2; 11 nucleotides line up with TRBD2. V shed 1 base and J 7 bases; nucleotides not matched to a gene: 9. The CDR3 totals 17 residues. Germline CDR1 and CDR2: SNHLY and FYNNEI. The CDR3 DNA reads as TGTGCCAGCAGTGAAGTGCAACTAGCGGGAGAAAGTAATGAGCAGTTCTTC. Translated: CASSEVQLAGESNEQFF.

This rearrangement joins TRBV7-2 to TRBJ2-7, with D tentatively TRBD1 (5 bases). The length of the CDR3 is 14 residues. CDR1 is SGHTA and CDR2 is FQGNSA in the germline V gene. The V gene lost 6 bases and the J gene lost 0 bases, with 12 bases spanning the gap. CDR3 nucleotide sequence: TGTGCCAGCAGTCGTGACAGTAGCTCCTACGAGCAGTACTTC. It is translated as CASSRDSSSYEQYF.

The gene calls are TRBV7-9 and TRBJ2-3; 7 bases align to TRBD1. Germline CDR1 reads SEHNR; CDR2 reads FQNEAQ (reference sequence). The CDR3 spans 14 residues. V trimming: 5 bases; J trimming: 6 bases; junction bases outside the gene matches: 8. CDR3 sequence reads: CASSRRDSGDTQYF. CDR3 nucleotide sequence: TGTGCCAGCAGCCGCCGGGACAGTGGCGATACGCAGTATTTT. Full variable domain (missing parts from reference TRBV7-9 and TRBJ2-3): DTGVSQNPRHKITKRGQNVTFRCDPISEHNRLYWYRQTLGQGPEFLTYFQNEAQLEKSRLLSDRFSAERPKGSFSTLEIQRTEQGDSAMYLCASSRRDSGDTQYFGPGTRLTVL.

This clonotype was seen a few times. The chain joins TRBV7-2 to TRBJ1-2; 8 bases agree with TRBD1. The CDR3 spans 15 residues. Trimming removed 1 base from V and 6 bases from J; junction bases left unmatched: 7. Per the germline V gene, CDR1 is SGHTA and CDR2 is FQGNSA. Here the CDR3 DNA reads TGTGCCAGCAGCTTAGACAGGGGGTGGCGGAATGGCTACACCTTC. It translates to CASSLDRGWRNGYTF.

The rearrangement joins TRBV9 to TRBJ1-2, with 9 bases fitting TRBD1. Losses at the gene ends were 6 bases for V and 6 bases for J; bases not matched to a gene: 3. CDR1 is SGDLS, CDR2 YYNGEE, per germline. This CDR3 is built from 12 residues. This CDR3 is CASTRTGDGYTF. The CDR3, as DNA: TGTGCCAGCACCAGGACAGGGGATGGCTACACCTTC.

This clonotype has more than one count but fewer than ten. The CDR3 coding sequence is TGCAGCGCCGGGATGGCACTGAACACTGAAGCTTTCTTT. It encodes CSAGMALNTEAFF. The genes are TRBV29-1 and TRBJ1-1; D is unclear. V was pared by 7 bases and J by 0 bases, with 12 bases between. Germline-derived CDR1 and CDR2 are SQVTM and ANQGSEA. The CDR3 contains 13 residues.

The J gene is TRBJ2-5, the V gene TRBV7-2; D might be TRBD1 or TRBD2, each matching 7 bases. The CDR3 totals 14 residues. V shed 8 bases and J shed 1 base, with 14 bases lying between them. Per germline, CDR1 SGHTA and CDR2 FQGNSA. The CDR3 reads CASCRGGAQETQYF. CDR3 DNA: TGTGCCAGCTGCAGGGGGGGGGCCCAAGAGACCCAGTACTTC.

This clonotype turned up a few times. The chain recombines TRBV5-1 with TRBJ1-1, with D perhaps matching TRBD1 (6 bases). CDR1 is SGHRS, CDR2 YFSETQ, per germline. The CDR3 consists of 14 residues. With 3 bases removed from V and 3 bases from J, the gap between germline ends came to 12 bases. The CDR3 DNA sequence: TGCGCCAGCAGCTCCGGCCCAGGGGACACTGAAGCTTTCTTT. Its translation is CASSSGPGDTEAFF.

This chain uses TRBV20-1 with TRBJ2-7, with D perhaps TRBD2 (6 bases). This CDR3 has 12 residues. Trimming left V 5 bases short and J 1 base short, with 9 bases between. CDR1 and CDR2 from the germline V gene are DFQATT and SNEGSKA (reference sequence). In DNA, the CDR3 is TGCAGTGCTTCTCTAGCGTCCTACGAGCAGTACTTC. It encodes CSASLASYEQYF.

The chain couples TRBV7-2 to TRBJ2-5; D is perhaps TRBD1 (6 bases). Germline V gene sequence: CDR1 SGHTA, CDR2 FQGNSA. Trimming removed 3 bases from V and 2 bases from J, with 10 bases in between. The CDR3 contains 14 residues. The chain's CDR3 is CASSFRQVQETQYF. DNA of the CDR3: TGTGCCAGCAGCTTTCGACAGGTTCAAGAGACCCAGTACTTC.

This clonotype has just a few counts. J is TRBJ2-4 and V is TRBV6-5; TRBD1 aligns across 8 bases. There are 13 residues in the CDR3. In germline, CDR1 is MNHEY, CDR2 SVGAGI. With V trimmed by 0 bases and J by 12 bases, 4 bases remained unmatched. CDR3 protein: CASSYSQGANQYF. CDR3 coding DNA: TGTGCCAGCAGTTACTCTCAGGGGGCGAATCAGTACTTC.

This rearrangement joins TRBV10-3 to TRBJ2-3, with unresolved D. The CDR3 contains 13 residues. CDR1 and CDR2 (germline): ENHRY, SYGVKD. Trimming took 6 bases from V and 1 from J, leaving 8 bases between them. Here the CDR3 DNA reads TGTGCCATCAGCCGAGGCGGCACAGATACGCAGTATTTT. Translated, it gives CAISRGGTDTQYF.

This rearrangement joins TRBV25-1 to TRBJ1-1; D is uncertain. The CDR3 consists of 14 residues. Trimming pared 0 bases from V and 4 bases from J, leaving 9 bases between. Germline CDR1 is MGHDK and CDR2 is SYGVNS. CDR3 DNA: TGTGCCAGCAGTGAATATGAAGGATTCACTGAAGCTTTCTTT. This codes for CASSEYEGFTEAFF.

This clonotype was observed once. The chain links TRBV7-9 to TRBJ1-1; D possibly corresponds to TRBD1 (5 bases). CDR1 and CDR2 from the germline V gene are SEHNR and FQNEAQ (reference sequence). CDR3 length: 15 amino acids. The V end lost 1 base, the J end lost 4 bases, and 13 bases lay between the germline ends. The CDR3 DNA reads TGTGCCAGCAGCTTAGGGGACGCCGGGGGCACTGAAGCTTTCTTT. Translation gives CASSLGDAGGTEAFF.

The rearrangement links TRBV2 to TRBJ1-1; TRBD1 might be the D (5 bases). The CDR3 totals 12 residues. Germline V gives CDR1 SNHLY, CDR2 FYNNEI. The germline V and J ends were trimmed by 7 bases and 4 bases, with 10 bases remaining between them. The CDR3 region is CASKIGGTEAFF. CDR3 sequence (DNA): TGTGCCAGCAAAATCGGGGGCACTGAAGCTTTCTTT.